This T cell receptor (beta chain) was sequenced for a study of blood T cell repertoires in COVID-19. At the level of the study: Researchers got acute and convalescent COVID-19 samples from the United States, Italy and Spain.

In the original workflow: By means of reference gene primer amplification, nucleated cell counts were estimated. The data were produced by immunoSEQ multiplex PCR, yet TCRdb's version contains in-frame clones alone and is incomplete. The V and J calls and clone size are taken from that table; D and trimming were inferred from the DNA. Of 150,000 to 200,000 clones listed, more than 80% are singletons. Germline V gives CDR1 MNHEY, CDR2 SVGAGI. The CDR3 spans 14 residues. V trimming: 6 bases; J trimming: 2 bases; junction bases outside the gene matches: 6. Sequenced material: peripheral blood. This chain links TRBV6-5 with TRBJ2-7; 8 bases map to TRBD2. This receptor was taken from a woman aged 55-70 years with acute or convalescent COVID-19. CDR3 in DNA: TGTGCCAGCAGAGGGGGACTAGGCACCTACGAGCAGTACGTC. Its protein product is CASRGGLGTYEQYV.